This T cell receptor (beta chain) was documented in a study of T cells in Graves' hyperthyroidism and ophthalmopathy. Study results and limitations: The authors' 13 V-J model separated ophthalmopathy from stable hyperthyroidism. Blood also showed most of the thyroid clonotypes that were expanded above 0.001.

Germline CDR1 is SGHTA and CDR2 is FQGTGA. Trimming shortened V by 11 bases and J by 5 bases, and 25 bases separated the two germline ends. The CDR3 sequence is 16 residues long. Reasons for excluding patients were uncontrolled infection, other autoimmune disease, pregnancy or lactation. Diagnosing involved the use of clinical symptoms, serum thyroxine and TRAb, thyroid ultrasound and orbital computed tomography. Researchers amplified the TCR beta CDR3 regions from RNA transcripts. The HTBI primer set served for first-round RT-PCR of the TCR CDR3. TCRdb ran MiXCR on the multiplex PCR reads and lists one entry per CDR3 protein. The table has hundreds of thousands of distinct CDR3 sequences, over 35% seen once. This clonotype appeared a single time. Its antigen is still unknown.

Material: blood. This sequence originates from a man between 18 and 29 years old with Graves' hyperthyroidism. This chain links TRBV7-3 with TRBJ1-5, with a tentative D call TRBD1 (5 bases). The CDR3 coding sequence is TGTGCCTGGAGCCACGCCTGGGGCGAGGGTGATCAGCCCCAGCATTTT. Translated: CAWSHAWGEGDQPQHF.